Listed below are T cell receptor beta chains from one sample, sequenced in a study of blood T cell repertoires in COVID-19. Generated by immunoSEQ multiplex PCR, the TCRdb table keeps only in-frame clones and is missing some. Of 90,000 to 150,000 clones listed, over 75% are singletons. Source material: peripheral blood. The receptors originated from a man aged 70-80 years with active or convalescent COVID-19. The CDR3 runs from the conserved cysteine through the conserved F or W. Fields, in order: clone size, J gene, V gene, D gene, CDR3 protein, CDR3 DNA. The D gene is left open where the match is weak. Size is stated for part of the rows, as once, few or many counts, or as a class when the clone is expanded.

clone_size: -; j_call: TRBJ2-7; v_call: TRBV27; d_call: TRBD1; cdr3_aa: CASSSTWTGEYEQYF; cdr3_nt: TGTGCCAGCAGTTCCACTTGGACAGGAGAATACGAGCAGTACTTC
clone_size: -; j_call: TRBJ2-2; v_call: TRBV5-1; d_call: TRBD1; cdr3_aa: CASSFRGTYTGELFF; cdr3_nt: TGCGCCAGCAGCTTCAGGGGGACCTACACCGGGGAGCTGTTTTTT
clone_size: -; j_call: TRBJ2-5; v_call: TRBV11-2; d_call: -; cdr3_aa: CASSLAGVFQETQYF; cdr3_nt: TGTGCCAGCAGCTTAGCCGGGGTCTTCCAAGAGACCCAGTACTTC
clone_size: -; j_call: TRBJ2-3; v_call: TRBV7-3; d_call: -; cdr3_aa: CASSLIRGDTQYF; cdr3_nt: TGTGCCAGCAGCTTAATTCGGGGGGATACGCAGTATTTT
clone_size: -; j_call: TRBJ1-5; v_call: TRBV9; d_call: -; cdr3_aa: CARSVGGDSNQPQHF; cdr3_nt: TGTGCCCGCAGCGTGGGGGGGGATAGCAATCAGCCCCAGCATTTT
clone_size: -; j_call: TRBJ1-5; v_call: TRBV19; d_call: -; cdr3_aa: CASSRQLNQPQHF; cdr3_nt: TGTGCCAGTAGTCGACAGCTCAATCAGCCCCAGCATTTT
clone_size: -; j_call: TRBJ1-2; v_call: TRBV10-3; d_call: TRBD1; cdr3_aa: CAISLDRYGYTF; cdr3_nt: TGTGCCATCAGTTTGGACAGGTATGGCTACACCTTC
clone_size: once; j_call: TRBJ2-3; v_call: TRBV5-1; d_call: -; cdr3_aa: CASSLFGHFTDTQYF; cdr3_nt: TGCGCCAGCAGCTTGTTCGGACACTTCACAGATACGCAGTATTTT
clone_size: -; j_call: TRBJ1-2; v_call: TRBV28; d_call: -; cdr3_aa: CASSSNYGYTF; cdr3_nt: TGTGCCAGCAGCAGTAACTATGGCTACACCTTC
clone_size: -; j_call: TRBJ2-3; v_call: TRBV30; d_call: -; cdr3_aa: CALTVNTDTQYF; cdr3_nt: TGTGCCCTGACTGTGAACACAGATACGCAGTATTTT
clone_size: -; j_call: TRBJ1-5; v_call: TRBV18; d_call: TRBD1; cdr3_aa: CASSPQGAGQPQHF; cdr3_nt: TGTGCCAGCTCTCCGCAGGGGGCTGGTCAGCCCCAGCATTTT
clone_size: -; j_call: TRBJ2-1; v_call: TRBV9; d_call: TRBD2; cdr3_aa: CASSAMGTSEQFF; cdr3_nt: TGTGCCAGCAGCGCCATGGGGACTAGTGAGCAGTTCTTC
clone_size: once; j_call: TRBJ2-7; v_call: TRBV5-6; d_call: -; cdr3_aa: CASSLRLAFDEQYF; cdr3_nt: TGTGCCAGCAGCTTGAGGCTAGCTTTCGACGAGCAGTACTTC
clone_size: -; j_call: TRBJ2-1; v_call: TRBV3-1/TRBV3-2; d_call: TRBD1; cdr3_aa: CASSQDDTGGLLGSEQFF; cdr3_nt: TGTGCCAGCAGCCAAGACGACACAGGGGGCCTACTTGGTTCTGAGCAGTTCTTC
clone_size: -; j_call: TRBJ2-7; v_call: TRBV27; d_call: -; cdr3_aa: CASSDGLRGYEQYF; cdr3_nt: TGTGCCAGCAGTGACGGACTCCGGGGCTACGAGCAGTACTTC
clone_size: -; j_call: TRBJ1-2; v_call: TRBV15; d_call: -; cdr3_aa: CATSGEGTVYGYTF; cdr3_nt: TGTGCCACCAGCGGGGAGGGGACTGTGTATGGCTACACCTTC
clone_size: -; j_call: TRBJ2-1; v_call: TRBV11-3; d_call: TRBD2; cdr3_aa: CASSGRGGAFYNEQFF; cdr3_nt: TGTGCCAGCAGCGGGCGCGGGGGGGCTTTCTACAATGAGCAGTTCTTC
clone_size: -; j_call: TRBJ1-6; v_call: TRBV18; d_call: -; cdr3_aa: CASSPGRGTYNSPLHF; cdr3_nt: TGTGCCAGCTCACCAGGGCGGGGGACCTATAATTCACCCCTCCACTTT
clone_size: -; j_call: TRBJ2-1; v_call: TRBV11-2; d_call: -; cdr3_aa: CASSLDGGEYNEQFF; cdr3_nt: TGTGCCAGCAGTCTCGACGGCGGGGAATACAATGAGCAGTTCTTC
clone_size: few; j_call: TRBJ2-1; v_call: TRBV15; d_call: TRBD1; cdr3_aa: CATSTGTGDYNEQFF; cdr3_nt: TGTGCCACCAGCACCGGGACAGGGGACTACAATGAGCAGTTCTTC
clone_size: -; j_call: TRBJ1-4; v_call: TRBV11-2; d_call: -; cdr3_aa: CASSRDQVYGEKLFF; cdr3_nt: TGTGCCAGCAGCCGAGATCAGGTATACGGTGAAAAACTGTTTTTT
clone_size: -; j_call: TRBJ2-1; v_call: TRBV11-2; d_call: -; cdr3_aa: CASSLVGNPYNEQFF; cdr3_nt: TGTGCCAGCAGCTTAGTCGGGAACCCCTACAATGAGCAGTTCTTC
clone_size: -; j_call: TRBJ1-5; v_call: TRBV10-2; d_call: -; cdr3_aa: CASSAVGYQGAQHF; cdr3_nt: TGCGCCAGCAGTGCGGTGGGTTATCAAGGGGCCCAGCATTTT
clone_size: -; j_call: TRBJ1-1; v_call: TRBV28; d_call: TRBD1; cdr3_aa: CASSLAGTGNTEAFF; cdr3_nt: TGTGCCAGCAGTTTAGCCGGGACAGGGAACACTGAAGCTTTCTTT
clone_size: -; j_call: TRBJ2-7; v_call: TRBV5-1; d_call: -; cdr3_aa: CASSLATGTYEQYF; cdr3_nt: TGCGCCAGCAGCTTGGCGACGGGGACCTACGAGCAGTACTTC
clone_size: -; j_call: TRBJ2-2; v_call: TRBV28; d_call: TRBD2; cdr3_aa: CATRLAGDTGELFF; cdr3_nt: TGTGCCACCCGACTAGCCGGGGACACCGGGGAGCTGTTTTTT
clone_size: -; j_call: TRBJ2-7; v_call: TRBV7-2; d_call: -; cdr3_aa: CASSPRRASYEQYF; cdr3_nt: TGTGCCAGCAGCCCCCGGAGGGCCTCGTACGAGCAGTACTTC
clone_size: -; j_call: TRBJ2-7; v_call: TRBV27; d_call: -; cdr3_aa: CASSLSPDSYEQYF; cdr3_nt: TGTGCCAGCAGTTTATCCCCAGACTCCTACGAGCAGTACTTC
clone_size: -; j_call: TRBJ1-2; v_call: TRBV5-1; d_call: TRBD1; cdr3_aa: CASSLAITNRGSGYTF; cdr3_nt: TGCGCCAGCAGCTTGGCCATAACAAACAGGGGGTCGGGCTACACCTTC
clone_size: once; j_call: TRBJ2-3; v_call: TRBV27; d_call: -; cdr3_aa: CASSLSTTMDTQYF; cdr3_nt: TGTGCCAGCAGTTTATCTACGACAATGGATACGCAGTATTTT
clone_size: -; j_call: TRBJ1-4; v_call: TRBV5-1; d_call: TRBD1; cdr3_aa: CASSPDRGRREKLFF; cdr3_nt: TGCGCCAGCAGTCCAGACAGGGGGCGCCGAGAAAAACTGTTTTTT
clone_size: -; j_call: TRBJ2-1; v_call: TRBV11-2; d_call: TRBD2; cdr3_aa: CASSLQTSGAYNEQFF; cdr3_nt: TGTGCCAGCAGCCTCCAGACTAGCGGGGCGTACAATGAGCAGTTCTTC
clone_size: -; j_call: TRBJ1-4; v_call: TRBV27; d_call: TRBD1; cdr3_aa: CASSLDGTVMKKLFF; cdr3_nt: TGTGCCAGCAGTTTAGATGGGACAGTTATGAAAAAACTGTTTTTT
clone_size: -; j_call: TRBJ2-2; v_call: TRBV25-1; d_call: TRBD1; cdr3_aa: CASRGQGDSGELFF; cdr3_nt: TGTGCCAGCAGAGGACAGGGCGATTCCGGGGAGCTGTTTTTT
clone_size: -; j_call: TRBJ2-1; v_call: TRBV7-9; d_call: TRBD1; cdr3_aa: CASSSLDRDNEQFF; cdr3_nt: TGTGCCAGCAGCTCCTTGGACAGGGACAATGAGCAGTTCTTC
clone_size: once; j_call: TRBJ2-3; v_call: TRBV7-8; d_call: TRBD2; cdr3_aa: CASSPAYPLAGYSDTQYF; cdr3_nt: TGTGCCAGCAGCCCAGCCTACCCACTAGCGGGGTACTCAGATACGCAGTATTTT
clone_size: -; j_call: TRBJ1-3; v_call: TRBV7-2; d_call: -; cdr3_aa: CASSLEAGSGNTIYF; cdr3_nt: TGTGCCAGCAGCTTAGAAGCGGGGTCTGGAAACACCATATATTTT
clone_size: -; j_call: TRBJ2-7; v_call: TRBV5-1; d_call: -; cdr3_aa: CASSLGQGNSYEQYF; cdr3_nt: TGCGCCAGCAGCTTGGGCCAGGGGAACTCCTACGAGCAGTACTTC
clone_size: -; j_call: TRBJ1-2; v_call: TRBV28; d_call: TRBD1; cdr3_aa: CASSVPGTGGYGYTF; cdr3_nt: TGTGCCAGCAGTGTCCCCGGGACAGGGGGCTATGGCTACACCTTC
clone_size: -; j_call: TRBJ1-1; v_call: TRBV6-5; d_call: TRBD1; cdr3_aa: CASSSHSGQGAEAFF; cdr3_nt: TGTGCCAGCAGCTCCCACTCGGGACAGGGAGCGGAAGCTTTCTTT
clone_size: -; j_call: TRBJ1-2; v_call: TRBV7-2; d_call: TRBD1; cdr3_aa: CASSLADRVAYGYTF; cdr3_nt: TGTGCCAGCAGCTTAGCGGACAGGGTGGCCTATGGCTACACCTTC
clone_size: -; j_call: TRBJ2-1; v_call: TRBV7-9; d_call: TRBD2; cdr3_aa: CASSRSGASSYNEQFF; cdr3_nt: TGTGCCAGCAGTCGTAGCGGGGCAAGCTCCTACAATGAGCAGTTCTTC
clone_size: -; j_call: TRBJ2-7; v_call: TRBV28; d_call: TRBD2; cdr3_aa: CASSSVGSGSHEQYF; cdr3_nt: TGTGCCAGCAGTTCCGTGGGAAGCGGGAGCCACGAGCAGTACTTC
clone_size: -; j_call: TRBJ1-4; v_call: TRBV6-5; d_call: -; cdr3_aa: CASRLQEELFF; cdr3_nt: TGTGCCAGCAGGTTACAAGAGGAACTGTTTTTT
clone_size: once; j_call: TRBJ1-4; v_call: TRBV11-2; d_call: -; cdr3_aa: CASSFTGTTNEKLFF; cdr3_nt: TGTGCCAGCAGCTTTACAGGGACAACTAATGAAAAACTGTTTTTT
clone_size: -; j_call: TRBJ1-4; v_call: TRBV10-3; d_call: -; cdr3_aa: CAITGGVNEKLFF; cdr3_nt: TGTGCCATCACAGGAGGGGTTAATGAAAAACTGTTTTTT
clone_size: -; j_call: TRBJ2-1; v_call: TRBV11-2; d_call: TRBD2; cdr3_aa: CASSLDRASGAYNEQFF; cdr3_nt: TGTGCCAGCAGCTTAGATCGGGCTAGCGGGGCATACAATGAGCAGTTCTTC
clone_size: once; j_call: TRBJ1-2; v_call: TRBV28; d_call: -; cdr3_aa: CASSTIQSSYGYTF; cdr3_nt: TGTGCCAGCAGTACTATTCAATCCTCTTATGGCTACACCTTC
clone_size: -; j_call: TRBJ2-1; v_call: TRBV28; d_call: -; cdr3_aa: CASRLGGDPNEQFF; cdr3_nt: TGTGCCAGCAGATTGGGTGGAGATCCCAATGAGCAGTTCTTC
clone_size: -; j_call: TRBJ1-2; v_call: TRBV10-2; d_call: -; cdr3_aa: CASHSFQTGVYGYTF; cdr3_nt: TGCGCCAGCCATAGCTTCCAGACAGGCGTATATGGCTACACCTTC
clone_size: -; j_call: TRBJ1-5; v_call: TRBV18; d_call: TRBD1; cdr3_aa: CASSPGQGNQPQHF; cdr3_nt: TGTGCCAGCTCACCGGGACAGGGTAATCAGCCCCAGCATTTT
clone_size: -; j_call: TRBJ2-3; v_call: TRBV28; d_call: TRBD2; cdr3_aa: CASSPLGLAGGLTDTQYF; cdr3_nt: TGTGCCAGCAGTCCTTTAGGACTAGCGGGAGGGTTGACAGATACGCAGTATTTT
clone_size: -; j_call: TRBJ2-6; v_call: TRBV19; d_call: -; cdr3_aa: CASIEGAGANVLTF; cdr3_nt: TGTGCCAGTATCGAGGGGGCTGGGGCCAACGTCCTGACTTTC
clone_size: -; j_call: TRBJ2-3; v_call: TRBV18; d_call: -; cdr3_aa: CASRQSSSTDTQYF; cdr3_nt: TGTGCCAGCCGACAGAGTTCTAGCACAGATACGCAGTATTTT
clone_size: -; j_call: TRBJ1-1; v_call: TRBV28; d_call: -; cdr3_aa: CASSSGGGAETEAFF; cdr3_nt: TGTGCCAGCAGTTCCGGGGGGGGCGCGGAGACTGAAGCTTTCTTT
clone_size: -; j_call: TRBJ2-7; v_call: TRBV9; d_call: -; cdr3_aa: CASSVGTVSSEQYF; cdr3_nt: TGTGCCAGCAGCGTAGGGACAGTAAGTTCCGAGCAGTACTTC
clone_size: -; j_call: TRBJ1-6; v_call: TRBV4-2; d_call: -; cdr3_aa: CASSQVTGFDSPLHF; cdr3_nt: TGTGCCAGCAGCCAAGTTACAGGGTTTGATTCACCCCTCCACTTT